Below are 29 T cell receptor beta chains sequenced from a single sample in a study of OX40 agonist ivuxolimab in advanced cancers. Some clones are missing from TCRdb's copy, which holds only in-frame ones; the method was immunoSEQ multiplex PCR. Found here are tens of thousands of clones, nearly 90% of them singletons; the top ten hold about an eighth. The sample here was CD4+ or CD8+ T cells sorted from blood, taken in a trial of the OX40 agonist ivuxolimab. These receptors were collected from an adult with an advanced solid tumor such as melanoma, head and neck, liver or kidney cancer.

The chain's CDR3 is CASSFGTSGRWEQFF. The CDR3 DNA is TGTGCCAGCAGCTTTGGGACTAGCGGGAGATGGGAGCAGTTCTTC. This chain connects TRBV13 to TRBJ2-1, with 14 positions matching TRBD2. The CDR3 length is 15 residues. Germline V lookup: CDR1 PRHDT, CDR2 FYEKMQ (reference sequence). V lost 3 bases, J lost 10 bases, and 5 bases stayed unmatched.

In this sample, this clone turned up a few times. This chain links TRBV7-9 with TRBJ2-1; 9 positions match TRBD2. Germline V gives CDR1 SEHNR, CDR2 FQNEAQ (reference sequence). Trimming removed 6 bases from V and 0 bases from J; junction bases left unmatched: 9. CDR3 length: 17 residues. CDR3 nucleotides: TGTGCCAGCAGGGATCGTAGCGGGGGCAGCTCCTACAATGAGCAGTTCTTC. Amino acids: CASRDRSGGSSYNEQFF. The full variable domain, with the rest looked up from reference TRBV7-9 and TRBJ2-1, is DTGVSQNPRHKITKRGQNVTFRCDPISEHNRLYWYRQTLGQGPEFLTYFQNEAQLEKSRLLSDRFSAERPKGSFSTLEIQRTEQGDSAMYLCASRDRSGGSSYNEQFFGPGTRLTVL.

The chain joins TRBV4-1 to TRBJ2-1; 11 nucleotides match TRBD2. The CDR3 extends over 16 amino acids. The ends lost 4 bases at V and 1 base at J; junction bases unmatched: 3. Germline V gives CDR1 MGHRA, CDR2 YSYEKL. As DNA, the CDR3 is TGCGCCAGCAGCCCACGGACTAGCGGGTCCTACAATGAGCAGTTCTTC. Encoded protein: CASSPRTSGSYNEQFF.

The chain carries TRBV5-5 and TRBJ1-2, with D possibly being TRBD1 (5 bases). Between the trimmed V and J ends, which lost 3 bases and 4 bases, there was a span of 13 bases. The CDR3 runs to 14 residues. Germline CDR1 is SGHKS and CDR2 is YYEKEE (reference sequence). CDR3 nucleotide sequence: TGTGCCAGCAGCTCATACGGGACGGGCTATGGCTACACCTTC. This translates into CASSSYGTGYGYTF.

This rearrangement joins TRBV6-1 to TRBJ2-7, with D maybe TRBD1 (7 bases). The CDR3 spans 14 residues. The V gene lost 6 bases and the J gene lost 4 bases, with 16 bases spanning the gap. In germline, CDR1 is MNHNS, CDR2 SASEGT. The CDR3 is CASSYQGGLYEQYF. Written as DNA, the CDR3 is TGTGCCAGCAGCTACCAGGGGGGATTGTACGAGCAGTACTTC.

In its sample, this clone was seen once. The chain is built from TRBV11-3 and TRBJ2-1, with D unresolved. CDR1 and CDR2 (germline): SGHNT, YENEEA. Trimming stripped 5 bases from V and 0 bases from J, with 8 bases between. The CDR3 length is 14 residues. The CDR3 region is CASSPRSSYNEQFF. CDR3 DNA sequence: TGTGCCAGCAGCCCACGGAGCTCCTACAATGAGCAGTTCTTC.

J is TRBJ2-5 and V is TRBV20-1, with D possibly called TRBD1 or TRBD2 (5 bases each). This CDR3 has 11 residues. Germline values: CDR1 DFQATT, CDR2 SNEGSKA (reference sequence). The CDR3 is CSLGPRETQYF. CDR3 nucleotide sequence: TGCAGCCTGGGACCGCGGGAGACCCAGTACTTC.

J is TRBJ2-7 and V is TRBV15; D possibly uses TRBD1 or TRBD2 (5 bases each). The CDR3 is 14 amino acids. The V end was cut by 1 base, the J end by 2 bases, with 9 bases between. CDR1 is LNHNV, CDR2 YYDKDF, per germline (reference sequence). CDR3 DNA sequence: TGTGCCACCAGCAGAGCTGGGGGACCCTACGAGCAGTACTTC. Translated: CATSRAGGPYEQYF.

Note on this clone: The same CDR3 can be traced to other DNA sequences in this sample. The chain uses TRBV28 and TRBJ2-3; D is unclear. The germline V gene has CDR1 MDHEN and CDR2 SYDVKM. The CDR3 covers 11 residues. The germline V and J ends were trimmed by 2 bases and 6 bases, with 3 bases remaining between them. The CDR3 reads CASSLRDTQYF. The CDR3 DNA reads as TGTGCCAGCAGTTTACGGGATACGCAGTATTTT. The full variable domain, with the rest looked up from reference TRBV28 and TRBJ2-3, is DVKVTQSSRYLVKRTGEKVFLECVQDMDHENMFWYRQDPGLGLRLIYFSYDVKMKEKGDIPEGYSVSREKKERFSLILESASTNQTSMYLCASSLRDTQYFGPGTRLTVL.

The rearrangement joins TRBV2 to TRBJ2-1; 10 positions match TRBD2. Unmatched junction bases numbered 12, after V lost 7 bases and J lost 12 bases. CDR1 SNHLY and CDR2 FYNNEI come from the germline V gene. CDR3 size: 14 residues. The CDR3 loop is CASTPRLAGVWQFF. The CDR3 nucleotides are TGTGCCAGCACGCCCCGGCTAGCGGGAGTTTGGCAGTTCTTC. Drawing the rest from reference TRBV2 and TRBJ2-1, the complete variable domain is EPEVTQTPSHQVTQMGQEVILRCVPISNHLYFYWYRQILGQKVEFLVSFYNNEISEKSEIFDDQFSVERPDGSNFTLKIRSTKLEDSAMYFCASTPRLAGVWQFFGPGTRLTVL.

DNA for the CDR3: TGCGCCAGCAGCTTAAGGCAGGCTAGCTCTGGGGCCAACGTCCTGACTTTC. It is translated as CASSLRQASSGANVLTF. V and J are TRBV5-1 and TRBJ2-6; D unresolved. Germline V gene lookup returns CDR1 SGHRS and CDR2 YFSETQ. Trimming pared 2 bases from V and 0 bases from J, leaving 12 bases between. The CDR3 covers 17 residues.

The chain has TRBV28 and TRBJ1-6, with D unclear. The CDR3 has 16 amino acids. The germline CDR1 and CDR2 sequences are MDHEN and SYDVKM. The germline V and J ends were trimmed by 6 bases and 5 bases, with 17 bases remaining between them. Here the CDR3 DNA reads TGTGCCAGCAGCCCTTCCTTGTCGCGTGATAATTCACCCCTCCACTTT. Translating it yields CASSPSLSRDNSPLHF.

This CDR3 is CASIAEGLNTEAFF. The CDR3, as DNA: TGCGCCAGCATAGCTGAGGGGTTGAACACTGAAGCTTTCTTT. This chain joins TRBV10-2 and TRBJ1-1, with D tentatively TRBD1 (5 bases). Between the trimmed V and J ends, which lost 7 bases and 0 bases, there was a span of 12 bases. The CDR3 runs 14 residues. From germline, CDR1 is WSHSY and CDR2 SAAADI.

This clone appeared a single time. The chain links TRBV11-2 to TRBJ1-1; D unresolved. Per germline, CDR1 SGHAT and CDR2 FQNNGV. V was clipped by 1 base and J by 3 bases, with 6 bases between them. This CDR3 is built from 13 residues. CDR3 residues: CASSLVLDTEAFF. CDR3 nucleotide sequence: TGTGCCAGCAGCTTAGTGTTGGACACTGAAGCTTTCTTT.

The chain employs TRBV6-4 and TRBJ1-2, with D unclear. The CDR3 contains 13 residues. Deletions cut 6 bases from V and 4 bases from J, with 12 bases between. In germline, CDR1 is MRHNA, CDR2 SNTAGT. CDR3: CASRQPGSYGYTF. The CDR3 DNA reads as TGTGCCAGCAGACAACCCGGAAGCTATGGCTACACCTTC.

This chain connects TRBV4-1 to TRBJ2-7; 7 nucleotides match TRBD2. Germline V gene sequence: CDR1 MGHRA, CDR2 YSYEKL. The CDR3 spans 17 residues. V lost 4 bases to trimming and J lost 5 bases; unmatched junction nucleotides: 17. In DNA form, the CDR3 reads TGCGCCAGCAGCCCCCAAAGTCGGAGGGAGGGCCCCAACGAGCAGTACTTC. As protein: CASSPQSRREGPNEQYF.

The DNA of the CDR3 is TGTGCCAGCAGCTCGGGACTAGCGGGAGCTATAGATGAGCAGTTCTTC. Translation: CASSSGLAGAIDEQFF. The J gene is TRBJ2-1, the V gene TRBV11-2, with TRBD2 matching 14 bases. V trimming: 4 bases; J trimming: 8 bases; junction bases outside the gene matches: 7. The V gene's germline CDR1 is SGHAT and CDR2 FQNNGV. This CDR3 has 16 amino acids.

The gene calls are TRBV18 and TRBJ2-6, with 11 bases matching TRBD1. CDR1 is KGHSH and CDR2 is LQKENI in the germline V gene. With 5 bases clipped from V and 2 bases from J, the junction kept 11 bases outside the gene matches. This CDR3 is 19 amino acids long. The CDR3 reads CASSSTEGQGVPGANVLTF. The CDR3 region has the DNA TGTGCCAGCTCATCCACGGAGGGACAGGGGGTGCCTGGGGCCAACGTCCTGACTTTC. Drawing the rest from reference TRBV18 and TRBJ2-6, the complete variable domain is NAGVMQNPRHLVRRRGQEARLRCSPMKGHSHVYWYRQLPEEGLKFMVYLQKENIIDESGMPKERFSAEFPKEGPSILRIQQVVRGDSAAYFCASSSTEGQGVPGANVLTFGAGSRLTVL.

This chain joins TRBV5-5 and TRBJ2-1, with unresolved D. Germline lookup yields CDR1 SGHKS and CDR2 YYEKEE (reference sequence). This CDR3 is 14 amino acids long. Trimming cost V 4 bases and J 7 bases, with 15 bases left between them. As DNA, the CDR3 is TGTGCCAGCAGCCTAATGGGGATAGGGAATGAGCAGTTCTTC. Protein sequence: CASSLMGIGNEQFF.

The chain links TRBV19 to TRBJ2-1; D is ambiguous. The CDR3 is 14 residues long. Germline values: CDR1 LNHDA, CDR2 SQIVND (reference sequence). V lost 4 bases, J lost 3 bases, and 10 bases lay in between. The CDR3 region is CASSNQPNYNEQFF. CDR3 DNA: TGTGCCAGTAGTAACCAGCCCAACTACAATGAGCAGTTCTTC.

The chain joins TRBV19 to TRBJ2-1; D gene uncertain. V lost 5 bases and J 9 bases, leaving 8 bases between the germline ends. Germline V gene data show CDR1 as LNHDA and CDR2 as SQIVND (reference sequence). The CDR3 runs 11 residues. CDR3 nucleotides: TGTGCCAGTAGTCCGTATGGTGAGCAGTTCTTC. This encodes CASSPYGEQFF. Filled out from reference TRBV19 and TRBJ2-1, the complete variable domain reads DGGITQSPKYLFRKEGQNVTLSCEQNLNHDAMYWYRQDPGQGLRLIYYSQIVNDFQKGDIAEGYSVSREKKESFPLTVTSAQKNPTAFYLCASSPYGEQFFGPGTRLTVL.

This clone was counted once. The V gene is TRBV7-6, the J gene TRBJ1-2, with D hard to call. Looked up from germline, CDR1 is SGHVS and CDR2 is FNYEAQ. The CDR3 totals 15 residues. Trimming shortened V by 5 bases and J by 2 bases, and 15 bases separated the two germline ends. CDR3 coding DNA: TGTGCCAGCAGCGCCCAAGAGGGTGCCAACTATGGCTACACCTTC. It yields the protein CASSAQEGANYGYTF.

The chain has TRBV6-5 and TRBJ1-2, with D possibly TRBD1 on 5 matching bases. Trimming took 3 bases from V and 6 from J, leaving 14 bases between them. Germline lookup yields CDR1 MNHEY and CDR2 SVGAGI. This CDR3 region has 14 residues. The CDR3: CASSYARGGDGYTF. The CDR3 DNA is TGTGCCAGCAGTTATGCAAGGGGAGGAGATGGCTACACCTTC.

CDR3 loop: CASSQGLGQGGRYTGELFF. CDR3 sequence (DNA): TGCGCCAGCAGCCAGGGACTAGGACAGGGGGGGAGGTACACCGGGGAGCTGTTTTTT. The chain is built from TRBV4-1 and TRBJ2-2; 10 nucleotides line up with TRBD1. CDR3 length: 19 residues. In germline, CDR1 is MGHRA, CDR2 YSYEKL. Losses at the gene ends were 3 bases for V and 3 bases for J; bases not matched to a gene: 13.

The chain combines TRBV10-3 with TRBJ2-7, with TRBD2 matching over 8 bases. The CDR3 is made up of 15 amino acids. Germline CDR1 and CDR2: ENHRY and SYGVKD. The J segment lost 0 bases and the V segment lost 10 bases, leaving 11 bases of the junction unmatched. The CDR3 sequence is CASRLSGISSYEQYF. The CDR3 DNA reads TGTGCCAGCAGGCTTAGCGGGATTAGCTCCTACGAGCAGTACTTC.

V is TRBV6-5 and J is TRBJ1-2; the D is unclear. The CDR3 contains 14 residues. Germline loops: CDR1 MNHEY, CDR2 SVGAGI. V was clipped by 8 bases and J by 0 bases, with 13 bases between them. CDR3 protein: CASSPPDSNYGYTF. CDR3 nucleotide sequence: TGTGCCAGCTCGCCCCCGGACTCTAACTATGGCTACACCTTC.

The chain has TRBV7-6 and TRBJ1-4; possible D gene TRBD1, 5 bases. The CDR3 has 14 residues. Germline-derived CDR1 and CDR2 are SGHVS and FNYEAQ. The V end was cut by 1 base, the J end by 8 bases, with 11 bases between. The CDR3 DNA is TGTGCCAGCAGCTTAGAAGGGGCAGGGGAAAAACTGTTTTTT. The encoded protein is CASSLEGAGEKLFF.

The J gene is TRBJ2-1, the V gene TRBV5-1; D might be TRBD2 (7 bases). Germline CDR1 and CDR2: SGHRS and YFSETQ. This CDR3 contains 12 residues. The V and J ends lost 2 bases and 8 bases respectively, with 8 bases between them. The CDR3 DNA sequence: TGCGCCAGCAGCTTCGGGGGGCATGAGCAGTTCTTC. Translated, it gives CASSFGGHEQFF.

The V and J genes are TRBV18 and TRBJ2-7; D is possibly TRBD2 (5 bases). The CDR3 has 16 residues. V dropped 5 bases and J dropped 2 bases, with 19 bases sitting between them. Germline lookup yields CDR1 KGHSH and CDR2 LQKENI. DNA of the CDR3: TGTGCCAGCTCATCCCTTAGAGGAGGATTGGCCTACGAGCAGTACTTC. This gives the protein CASSSLRGGLAYEQYF.